This T cell receptor beta chain emerged from a study of shared clonotypes between healthy human individuals (dated by TCRdb to the early 2020s). About the study as a whole: A couple of women and three men aged 18 to 49 years were included in the cohort. For each donor, three plates each were used for CD4 naive and CD4 memory, two plates were used for CD8 naive, and one plate was used for CD8 memory. To estimate repertoire size and how much clonotypes are shared between individuals, the study performed deep sequencing of blood TCR repertoires from five healthy adults. Libraries were prepared and TCR repertoires were sequenced by different laboratories using diverse techniques, in order to increase sequencing depth and limit assay-specific biases. Per donor, leukapheresis produced somewhere between about 0.9 and 9 billion PBMCs.

The full study reports these points: Even with the large sequencing depth, rarefaction of the sorted-subset datasets indicated that sequencing was incomplete. Estimated clonotype richness was generally larger for naive than for memory subsets. Pairwise subsampling indicated that sequencing depth was expected to affect the degree of clonotype sharing among donors. Because the study included only a small number of donors, the genetic and exposure-history diversity represented was limited. When several donors were compared, the shared fraction of clonotypes was about 5.2% for naive CD4, roughly 3.4% for naive CD8, 2% to 2.5% for memory CD4, and 0.35% to 0.4% for memory CD8. Compared with non-shared clonotypes, the clonotypes found in all four sorted-subset donors had higher generation probabilities. Sampling was limited to blood, and TCR repertoires in tissue likely differ from TCR repertoires in blood.

The CDR3 measures 14 amino acids from cysteine to phenylalanine. CDR3 DNA is the only sequence kept; it has 42 bases, read in frame from the first base. Per the germline V gene, MNHEY is the CDR1 and SVGAGI is the CDR2. V is cut by 3 bases and J by 1 base, and the space between the germline ends is 6 bases. Using the deep immunoSEQ assay, multiplex PCR amplified TCR CDR3 regions from genomic DNA. For each cell subset, the extracted genomic DNA was distributed evenly across all wells of several immunoSEQ 96-well plates, and each plate served as one replicate. For sorted subsets, roughly 200 ng genomic DNA, equal to some 28,000 T cell genomes, was loaded into each replicate PCR. Purified libraries were measured with a Qubit 3.0 fluorometer, size-checked on a Bioanalyzer 2100, and measured again with the KAPA Library Quantification kit. A separate single-read 150-cycle Illumina NextSeq 550 flow cell was used to sequence each immunoSEQ 96-well plate. The study's processing was this. Because only junctional sequences without quality scores were contained in the immunoSEQ output, filtering matching that applied to full-length reads could not be performed. To assign V/J genes and CDR3, sequences were annotated using PyIR, a Python wrapper for IgBLAST v1.9, with IMGT germline references. Any read was removed if the V/J assignment was weak (E-value above 1e-6), the CDR3 was missing, or the read contained stop codons, out-of-frame junctions, or ambiguous translated residues. V3J clonotypes were defined by identical inferred V gene, J gene, and CDR3 amino acid sequence. Percentage overlap between repertoires was computed as shared unique clonotypes divided by the size of the smaller repertoire. RTK rarefaction, the Chao1 estimator, and Recon v2.1 estimates of unobserved clonotypes were used to assess repertoire richness. Generation probabilities for all TCRbeta clonotypes obtained by the gDNA method from several donors were computed using OLGA. TCRdb holds this immuneACCESS table with in-frame rearrangements only. Some clones are missing; in checked studies, unresolved V genes explain under half, and the rest has no known cause. Clone size and V and J calls were adopted from that table, with D and trimming inferred from the DNA. The sample contains under 2,000,000 clones, over 85% of them found a single time. The leading ten clones occupy approximately 1.2% of the sample.

A note on this clone: What antigen it recognizes has not been identified. Base quality data are lacking; no much larger clone is found one base away. This sample includes further DNA sequences coding for the same CDR3.

CD8 naive samples were CD45RO-negative cells positively selected for CCR7, giving a CD45RA+CCR7+ population that excluded TemRA cells. Donors were healthy HIV-negative adults with no recently reported acute infections or vaccinations. All donors were Caucasian adults living in Nashville, Tennessee, USA. Blood was obtained by leukapheresis, after which PBMCs were separated by Ficoll-Histopaque density gradient centrifugation and cryopreserved in liquid nitrogen vapor phase. Purity and quantity of every magnetically sorted T cell population were checked by analytical flow cytometry. Each sorted fraction had its genomic DNA isolated and then quantified by UV absorbance on a Nanodrop 2000c.

The material sequenced was naive CD8+ T cells sorted from blood. Per the publication, the cell subset or site label means: CD45RA+CCR7+. This sequence uses TRBV6-5 and TRBJ2-2; the D gene cannot be named for sure. The clonotype comes from a man in his late teens or twenties in good health. The CDR3 reads CASSYSQNTGELFF. The bases are TGTGCCAGCAGTTATTCGCAGAACACCGGGGAGCTGTTTTTT.